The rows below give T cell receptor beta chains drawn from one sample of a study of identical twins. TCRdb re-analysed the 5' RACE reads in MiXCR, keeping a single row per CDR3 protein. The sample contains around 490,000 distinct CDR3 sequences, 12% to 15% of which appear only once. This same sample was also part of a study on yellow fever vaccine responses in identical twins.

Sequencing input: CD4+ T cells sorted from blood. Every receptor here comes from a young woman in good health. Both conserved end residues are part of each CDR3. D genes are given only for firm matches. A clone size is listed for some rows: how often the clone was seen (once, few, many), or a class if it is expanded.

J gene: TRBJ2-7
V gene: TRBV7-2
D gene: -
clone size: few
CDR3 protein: CASSPTGTIPYEQYF
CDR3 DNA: TGTGCCAGCAGCCCGACGGGGACCATTCCCTACGAGCAGTACTTC

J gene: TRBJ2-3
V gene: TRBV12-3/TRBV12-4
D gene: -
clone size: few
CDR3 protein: CASSFGEGDTQYF
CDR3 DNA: TGTGCCAGCAGTTTTGGCGAAGGGGATACGCAGTATTTT

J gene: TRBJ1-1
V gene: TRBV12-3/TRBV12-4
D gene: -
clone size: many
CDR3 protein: CASSRTPNTEAFF
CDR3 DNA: TGTGCCAGCAGTCGAACACCGAACACTGAAGCTTTCTTT

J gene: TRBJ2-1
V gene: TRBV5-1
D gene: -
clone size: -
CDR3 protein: CASSFRERNEQFF
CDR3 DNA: TGCGCCAGCAGCTTTCGGGAGCGGAATGAGCAGTTCTTC

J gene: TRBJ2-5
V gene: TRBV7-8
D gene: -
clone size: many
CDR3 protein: CASSLTRGRVLQETQYF
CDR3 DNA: TGTGCCAGCAGCTTAACGCGGGGGCGCGTACTCCAAGAGACCCAGTACTTC

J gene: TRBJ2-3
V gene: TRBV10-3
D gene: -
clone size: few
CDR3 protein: CATRPGLGTDTQYF
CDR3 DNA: TGTGCCACCCGACCGGGACTCGGCACAGATACGCAGTATTTT

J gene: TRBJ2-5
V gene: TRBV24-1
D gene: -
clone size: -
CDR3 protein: CATSDLRHGGSETQYF
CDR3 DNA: TGTGCCACCAGTGATTTACGCCACGGGGGCTCGGAGACCCAGTACTTC

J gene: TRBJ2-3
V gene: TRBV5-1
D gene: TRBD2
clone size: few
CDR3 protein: CASSGTSGGVADTQYF
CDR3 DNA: TGCGCCAGCAGCGGGACTAGCGGGGGGGTTGCGGATACGCAGTATTTT

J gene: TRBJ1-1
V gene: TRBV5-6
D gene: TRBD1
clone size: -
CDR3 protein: CASSFLATGGNTEAFF
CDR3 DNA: TGTGCCAGCAGCTTTCTGGCAACAGGGGGGAACACTGAAGCTTTCTTT

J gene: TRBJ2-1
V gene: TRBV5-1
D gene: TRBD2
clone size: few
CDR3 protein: CASSQAGDAYNEQFF
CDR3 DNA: TGCGCCAGCAGCCAAGCGGGGGACGCCTACAATGAGCAGTTCTTC

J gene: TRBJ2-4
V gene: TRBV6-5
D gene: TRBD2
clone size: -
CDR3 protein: CASSYSSSGRIQYF
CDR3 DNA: TGTGCCAGCAGTTACTCGTCTAGCGGGAGGATTCAGTACTTC

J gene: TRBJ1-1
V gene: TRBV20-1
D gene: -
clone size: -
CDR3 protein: CSASWTSNTEAFF
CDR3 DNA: TGCAGTGCTAGTTGGACGTCGAACACTGAAGCTTTCTTT

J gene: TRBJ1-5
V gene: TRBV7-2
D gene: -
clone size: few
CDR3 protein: CASSLARGPLVAQHF
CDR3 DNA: TGTGCCAGCAGCTTAGCAAGGGGTCCGCTTGTGGCCCAGCATTTT

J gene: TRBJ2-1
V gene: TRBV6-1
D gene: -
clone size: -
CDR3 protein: CASGAGFSYNEQFF
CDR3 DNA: TGTGCCAGTGGGGCGGGGTTCTCCTACAATGAGCAGTTCTTC

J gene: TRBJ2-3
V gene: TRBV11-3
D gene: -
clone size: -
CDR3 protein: CASSFGVAGMADTQYF
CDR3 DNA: TGTGCCAGCAGCTTTGGTGTCGCAGGGATGGCAGATACGCAGTATTTT

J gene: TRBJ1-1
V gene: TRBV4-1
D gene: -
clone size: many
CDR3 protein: CASSQAGRNTEAFF
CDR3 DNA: TGCGCCAGCAGCCAAGCGGGCAGGAACACTGAAGCTTTCTTT

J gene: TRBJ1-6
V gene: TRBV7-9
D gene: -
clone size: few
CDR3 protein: CASVQSSSYNSPLHF
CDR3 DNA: TGTGCCAGCGTGCAGTCGAGCTCCTATAATTCACCCCTCCACTTT

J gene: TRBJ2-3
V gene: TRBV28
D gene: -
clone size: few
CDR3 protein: CASTPGLRTDTQYF
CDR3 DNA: TGTGCCAGCACCCCGGGACTCCGCACAGATACGCAGTATTTT

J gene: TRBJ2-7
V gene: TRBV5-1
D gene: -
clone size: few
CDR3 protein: CASSLLLAYEQYF
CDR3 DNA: TGCGCCAGCAGCTTGTTATTAGCATACGAGCAGTACTTC

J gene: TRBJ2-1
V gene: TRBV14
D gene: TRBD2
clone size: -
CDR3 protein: CASSDSGIRGQFF
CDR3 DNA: TGTGCCAGCAGCGATAGCGGGATAAGGGGGCAGTTCTTC

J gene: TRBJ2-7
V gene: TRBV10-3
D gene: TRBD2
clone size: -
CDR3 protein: CATERGSGSSYEQYF
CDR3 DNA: TGTGCCACCGAAAGGGGTAGCGGGAGCTCCTACGAGCAGTACTTC

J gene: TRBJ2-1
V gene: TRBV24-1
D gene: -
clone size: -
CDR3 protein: CATSDSRSWSSYNEQFF
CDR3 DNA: TGTGCCACCAGTGACTCCCGTAGTTGGAGCTCCTACAATGAGCAGTTCTTC

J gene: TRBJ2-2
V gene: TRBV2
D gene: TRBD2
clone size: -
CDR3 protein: CASSERLAGPYTGELFF
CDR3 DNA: TGTGCCAGCAGTGAAAGGCTAGCGGGGCCTTACACCGGGGAGCTGTTTTTT

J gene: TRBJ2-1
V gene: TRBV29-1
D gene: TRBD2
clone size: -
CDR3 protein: CSVLLAGGHDNEQFF
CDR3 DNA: TGCAGCGTTTTACTAGCGGGAGGCCACGACAATGAGCAGTTCTTC

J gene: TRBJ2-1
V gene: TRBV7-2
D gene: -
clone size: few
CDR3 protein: CASSLNRVGEQFF
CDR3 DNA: TGTGCCAGCAGCCTGAACAGGGTTGGTGAGCAGTTCTTC

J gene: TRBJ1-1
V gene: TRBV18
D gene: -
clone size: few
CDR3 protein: CASSRSAAMNTEAFF
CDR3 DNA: TGTGCCAGCTCACGCTCCGCAGCCATGAACACTGAAGCTTTCTTT

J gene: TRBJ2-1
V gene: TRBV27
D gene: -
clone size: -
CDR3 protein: CASRKPGKGNEQFF
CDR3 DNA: TGTGCCAGCAGAAAGCCGGGTAAAGGGAATGAGCAGTTCTTC

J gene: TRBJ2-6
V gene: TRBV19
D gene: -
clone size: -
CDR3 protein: CASSKSGHYSGANVLTF
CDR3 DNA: TGTGCCAGTAGTAAATCGGGACACTACTCTGGGGCCAACGTCCTGACTTTC

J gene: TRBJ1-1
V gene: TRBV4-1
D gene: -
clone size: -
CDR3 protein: CASSQYRTEEAFF
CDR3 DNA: TGCGCCAGCAGCCAATACCGGACCGAGGAAGCTTTCTTT

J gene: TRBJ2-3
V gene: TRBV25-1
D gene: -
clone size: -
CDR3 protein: CASSRDLSTDTQYF
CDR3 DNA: TGTGCCAGCAGCCGGGACTTAAGCACAGATACGCAGTATTTT

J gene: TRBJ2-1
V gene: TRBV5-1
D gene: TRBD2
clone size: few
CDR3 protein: CASSLRAGGPYNEQFF
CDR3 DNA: TGCGCCAGCAGCTTGAGGGCGGGAGGGCCATACAATGAGCAGTTCTTC

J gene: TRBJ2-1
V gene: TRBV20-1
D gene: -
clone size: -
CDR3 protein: CSATAGANYNEQFF
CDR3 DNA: TGCAGTGCTACGGCGGGGGCTAACTACAATGAGCAGTTCTTC

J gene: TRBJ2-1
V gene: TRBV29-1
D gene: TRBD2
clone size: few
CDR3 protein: CSVESTSGGSYNEQFF
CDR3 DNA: TGCAGCGTTGAAAGTACGTCGGGAGGTTCCTACAATGAGCAGTTCTTC

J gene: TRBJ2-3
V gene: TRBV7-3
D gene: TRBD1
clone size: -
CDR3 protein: CASSLSGQTTDTQYF
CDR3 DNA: TGTGCCAGCAGCTTATCGGGACAGACTACAGATACGCAGTATTTT

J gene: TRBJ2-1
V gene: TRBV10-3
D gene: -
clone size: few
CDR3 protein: CAIRGGTGNEQFF
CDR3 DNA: TGTGCCATCAGGGGCGGGACCGGGAATGAGCAGTTCTTC

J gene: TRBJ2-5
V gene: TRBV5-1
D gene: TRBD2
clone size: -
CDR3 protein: CASSPATTSGQETQYF
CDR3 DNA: TGCGCCAGCAGCCCCGCGACAACTAGCGGCCAAGAGACCCAGTACTTC

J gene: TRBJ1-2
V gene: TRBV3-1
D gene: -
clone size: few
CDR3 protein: CASSRERIQGSYGYTF
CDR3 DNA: TGTGCCAGCAGCCGCGAGAGGATACAGGGATCCTATGGCTACACCTTC

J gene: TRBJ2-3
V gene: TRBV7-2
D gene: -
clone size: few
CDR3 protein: CASSSPAGKIVTDTQYF
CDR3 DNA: TGTGCCAGCAGCTCCCCCGCCGGGAAGATTGTCACAGATACGCAGTATTTT

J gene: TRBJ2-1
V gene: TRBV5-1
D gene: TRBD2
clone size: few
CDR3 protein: CASSITRTSGYESEQFF
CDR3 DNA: TGCGCCAGCAGCATAACCCGGACTAGCGGATATGAGAGTGAGCAGTTCTTC

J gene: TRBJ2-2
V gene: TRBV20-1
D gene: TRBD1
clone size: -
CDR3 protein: CSAGQGDVHGELFF
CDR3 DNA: TGCAGTGCGGGGCAGGGGGATGTTCACGGGGAGCTGTTTTTT

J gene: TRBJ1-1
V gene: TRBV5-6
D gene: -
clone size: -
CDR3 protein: CASSPEVARQPANTEAFF
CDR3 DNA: TGTGCCAGCAGCCCGGAGGTGGCGCGACAGCCCGCGAACACTGAAGCTTTCTTT

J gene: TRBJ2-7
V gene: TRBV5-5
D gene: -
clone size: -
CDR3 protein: CASSLWWGGDSYEQYF
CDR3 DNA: TGTGCCAGCAGCTTGTGGTGGGGCGGGGACTCCTACGAGCAGTACTTC

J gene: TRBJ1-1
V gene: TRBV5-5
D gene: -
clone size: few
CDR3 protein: CASREGPNTEAFF
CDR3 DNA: TGTGCCAGCAGGGAGGGACCGAACACTGAAGCTTTCTTT

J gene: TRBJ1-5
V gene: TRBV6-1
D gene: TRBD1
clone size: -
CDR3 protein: CASSKGDRVGVGNQPQHF
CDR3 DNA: TGTGCCAGCAGTAAAGGGGACAGGGTGGGAGTCGGAAATCAGCCCCAGCATTTT

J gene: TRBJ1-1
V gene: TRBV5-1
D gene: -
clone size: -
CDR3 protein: CASSLGDVARNTEAFF
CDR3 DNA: TGCGCCAGCAGCTTGGGGGACGTAGCAAGGAACACTGAAGCTTTCTTT

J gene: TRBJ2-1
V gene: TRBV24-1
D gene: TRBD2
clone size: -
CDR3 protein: CATSDFRGGSFNNEQFF
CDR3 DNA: TGTGCCACCAGTGATTTCCGGGGCGGGAGTTTTAACAATGAGCAGTTCTTC

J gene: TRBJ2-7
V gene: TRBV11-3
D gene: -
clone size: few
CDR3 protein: CASSLWMGDEQYF
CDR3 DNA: TGTGCCAGCAGCTTATGGATGGGCGACGAGCAGTACTTC